The next 10 T cell receptor beta chains were all read from a single sample in a study of T cell responses to AZD1222 COVID-19 vaccine. Profiling relied on immunoSEQ multiplex PCR, and the TCRdb table lists in-frame clones only, not all of them. The sample has about 84,000 clones, 80% to 90% seen once. The material sequenced was peripheral blood, taken 28 days after the second AZD1222 dose. Receptors originate from an adult who received the AZD1222 COVID-19 vaccine.

This clone was recorded once. The chain is built from TRBV6-5 and TRBJ1-4; TRBD1 matches at 8 bases. This CDR3 comprises 15 residues. Germline V lookup: CDR1 MNHEY, CDR2 SVGAGI. Trimming cost V 5 bases and J 5 bases; bases outside gene matches: 7. In DNA form, the CDR3 reads TGTGCCAGCAGTCGGACAGGGCCTCCAAATGAAAAACTGTTTTTT. Translated, it gives CASSRTGPPNEKLFF.

This clone was seen only a few times. The chain couples TRBV6-2 or TRBV6-3 to TRBJ1-5; tentative D call: TRBD1 (5 bases). The V and J ends lost 5 bases and 6 bases respectively, with 14 bases between them. The CDR3 runs 14 residues. The V gene's germline CDR1 is MNHEY and CDR2 SVGEGT. This CDR3 is CASSQGIGGQPQHF. The CDR3 DNA follows: TGTGCCAGCAGTCAAGGTATTGGGGGTCAGCCCCAGCATTTT.

The chain carries TRBV28 and TRBJ2-7, with 8 bases matching TRBD1. Germline V gives CDR1 MDHEN, CDR2 SYDVKM. The CDR3 has 15 amino acids. After removal of 3 bases from V and 1 base from J, the junction contained 5 bases not matched to a gene. The CDR3 DNA sequence: TGTGCCAGCAGTTTCGAGACAGGGGCGTCCTACGAGCAGTACTTC. It encodes CASSFETGASYEQYF.

V usage is TRBV29-1 and J usage is TRBJ2-3; possible D gene TRBD2, 6 bases. V was cut by 4 bases and J by 4 bases, with 15 bases left in between. The CDR3 is made up of 14 amino acids. CDR1 and CDR2 (germline): SQVTM, ANQGSEA. CDR3 sequence: CSVVPGDGADTQYF. For the CDR3, the DNA is TGCAGCGTTGTGCCGGGGGATGGGGCAGATACGCAGTATTTT.

With regard to this clone: The junction and the germline gene differ at one end; a read error may be behind it. As DNA, the CDR3 is TGTGCTAGCAGCTTAGATTGGGGGGATGAGCAGTTCTTC. This gives the protein CASSLDWGDEQFF. The J gene is TRBJ2-1, the V gene TRBV7-7, with D perhaps matching TRBD2 (6 bases). Germline CDR1 SSHAT, CDR2 FNYEAQ (reference sequence). The CDR3 has 13 residues.

This clone was detected only a few times. The gene calls are TRBV5-4 and TRBJ1-2, with D perhaps matching TRBD1 (5 bases). Trimming took 4 bases from V and 8 from J, leaving 15 bases between them. The CDR3 spans 13 residues. The germline V gene encodes CDR1 SGHNT and CDR2 YYREEE (reference sequence). CDR3 in DNA: TGTGCCAGCAGCGCGGACAACGGGAGAGGCTACACCTTC. Residues: CASSADNGRGYTF.

As regards this clone: One end of the junction is discordant with germline, which a read error may explain. V and J are TRBV9 and TRBJ2-3, with D possibly being TRBD1 (6 bases). Germline V gene sequence: CDR1 SGDLS, CDR2 YYNGEE. This CDR3 has 17 residues. The CDR3 sequence is CASSPRTVRSSTDMQYF. CDR3 sequence (DNA): TGTGCCAGCAGCCCAAGGACAGTGCGATCTAGCACAGATATGCAGTATTTT.

The rearrangement links TRBV19 to TRBJ1-5, with D possibly being TRBD1 (5 bases). Per the germline V gene, CDR1 is LNHDA and CDR2 is SQIVND (reference sequence). This CDR3 is built from 14 residues. Trimming took off 3 bases at V and 3 bases at J, with 9 bases between the two ends. The DNA for the CDR3 is TGTGCCAGTAGTATGACAGCCTTCAATCAGCCCCAGCATTTT. Its protein is CASSMTAFNQPQHF.

This chain connects TRBV9 to TRBJ1-2; 7 bases are a match to TRBD1. Germline V gives CDR1 SGDLS, CDR2 YYNGEE. There are 15 residues in the CDR3. Trimming took 3 bases from V and 5 from J; bases not matched to a gene: 10. The CDR3 is CASSADRRGTYGYTF. The DNA of the CDR3 is TGTGCCAGCAGCGCCGATCGCAGGGGGACGTATGGCTACACCTTC. The whole variable domain, remainder taken from reference TRBV9 and TRBJ1-2, is DSGVTQTPKHLITATGQRVTLRCSPRSGDLSVYWYQQSLDQGLQFLIQYYNGEERAKGNILERFSAQQFPDLHSELNLSSLELGDSALYFCASSADRRGTYGYTFGSGTRLTVV.

This chain connects TRBV11-3 to TRBJ2-2; D is possibly TRBD1 (7 bases). This CDR3 has 15 amino acids. CDR1 is SGHNT, CDR2 YENEEA, per germline. V was trimmed by 5 bases and J by 3 bases, leaving 13 bases between them. The CDR3 nucleotides are TGTGCCAGCAGCGTCCGGGGGACAGACACCGGGGAGCTGTTTTTT. This translates into CASSVRGTDTGELFF.